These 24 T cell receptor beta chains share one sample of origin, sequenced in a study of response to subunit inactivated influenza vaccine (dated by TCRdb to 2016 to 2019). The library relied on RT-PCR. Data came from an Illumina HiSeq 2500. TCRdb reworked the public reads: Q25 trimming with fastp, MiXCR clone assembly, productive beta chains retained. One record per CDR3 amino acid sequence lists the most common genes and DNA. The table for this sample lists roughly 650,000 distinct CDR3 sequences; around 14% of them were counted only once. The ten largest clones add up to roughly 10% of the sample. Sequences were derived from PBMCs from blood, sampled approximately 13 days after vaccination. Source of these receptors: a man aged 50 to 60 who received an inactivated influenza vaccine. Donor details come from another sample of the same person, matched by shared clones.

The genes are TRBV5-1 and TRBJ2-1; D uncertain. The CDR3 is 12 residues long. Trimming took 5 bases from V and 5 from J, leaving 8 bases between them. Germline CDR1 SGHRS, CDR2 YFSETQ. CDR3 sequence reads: CASSWRDNEQFF. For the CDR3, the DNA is TGCGCCAGCAGTTGGCGAGACAATGAGCAGTTCTTC.

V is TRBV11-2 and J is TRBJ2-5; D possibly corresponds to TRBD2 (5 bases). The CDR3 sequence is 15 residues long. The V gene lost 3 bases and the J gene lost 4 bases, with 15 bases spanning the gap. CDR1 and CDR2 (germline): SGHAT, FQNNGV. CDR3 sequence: CASSFLATFGETQYF. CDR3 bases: TGTGCCAGCAGCTTTCTAGCCACGTTCGGAGAGACCCAGTACTTC.

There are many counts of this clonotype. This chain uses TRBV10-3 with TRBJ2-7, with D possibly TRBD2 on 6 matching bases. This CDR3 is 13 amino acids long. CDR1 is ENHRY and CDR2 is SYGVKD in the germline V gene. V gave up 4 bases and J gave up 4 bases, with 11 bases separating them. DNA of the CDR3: TGTGCCATCAGTGGACGGGAGAGATACGAGCAGTACTTC. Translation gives CAISGRERYEQYF.

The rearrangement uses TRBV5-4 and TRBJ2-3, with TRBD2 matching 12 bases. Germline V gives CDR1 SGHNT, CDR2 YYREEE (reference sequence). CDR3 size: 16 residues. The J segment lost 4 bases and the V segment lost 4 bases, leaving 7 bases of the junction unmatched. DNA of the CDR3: TGTGCCAGCAGCCCGACTAGCGGGAGAGTCGCAGATACGCAGTATTTT. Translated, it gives CASSPTSGRVADTQYF.

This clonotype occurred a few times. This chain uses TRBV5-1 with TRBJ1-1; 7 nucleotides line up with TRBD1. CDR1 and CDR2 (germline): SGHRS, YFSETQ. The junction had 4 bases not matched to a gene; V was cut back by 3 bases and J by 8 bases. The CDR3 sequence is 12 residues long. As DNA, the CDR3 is TGCGCCAGCAGCTCCGGGACAGCCGAAGCTTTCTTT. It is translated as CASSSGTAEAFF.

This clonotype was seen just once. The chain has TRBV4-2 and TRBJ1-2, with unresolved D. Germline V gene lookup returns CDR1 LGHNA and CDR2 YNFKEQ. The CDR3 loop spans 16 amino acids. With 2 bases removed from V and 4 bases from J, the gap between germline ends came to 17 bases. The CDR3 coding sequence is TGTGCCAGCAGCCAACCGGGCCTCGTCGTACCCTATGGCTACACCTTC. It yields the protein CASSQPGLVVPYGYTF.

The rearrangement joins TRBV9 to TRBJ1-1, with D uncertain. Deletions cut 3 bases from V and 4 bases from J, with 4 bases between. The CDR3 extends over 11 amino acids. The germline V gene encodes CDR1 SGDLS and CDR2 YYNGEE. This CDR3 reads CASSEGTEAFF. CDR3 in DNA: TGTGCCAGCAGCGAGGGCACTGAAGCTTTCTTT.

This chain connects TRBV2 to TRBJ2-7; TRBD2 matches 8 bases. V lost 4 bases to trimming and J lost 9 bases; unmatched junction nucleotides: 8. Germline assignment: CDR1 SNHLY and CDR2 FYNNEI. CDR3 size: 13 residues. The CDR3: CASSGSLAGGQYF. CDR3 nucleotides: TGTGCCAGCAGTGGTAGCCTAGCGGGCGGGCAGTACTTC.

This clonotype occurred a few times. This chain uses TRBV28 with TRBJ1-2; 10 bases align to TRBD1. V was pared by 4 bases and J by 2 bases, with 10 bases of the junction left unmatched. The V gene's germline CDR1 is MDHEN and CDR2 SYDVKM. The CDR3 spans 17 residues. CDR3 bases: TGTGCCAGCAGTTCCATATCCGGGACAGGGGAGAACTATGGCTACACCTTC. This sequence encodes CASSSISGTGENYGYTF.

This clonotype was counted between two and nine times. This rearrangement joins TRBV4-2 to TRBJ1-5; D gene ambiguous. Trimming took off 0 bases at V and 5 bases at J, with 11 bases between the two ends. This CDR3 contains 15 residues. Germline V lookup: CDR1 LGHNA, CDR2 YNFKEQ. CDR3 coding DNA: TGTGCCAGCAGCCAAGATCGCTACGGGCATCAGCCCCAGCATTTT. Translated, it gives CASSQDRYGHQPQHF.

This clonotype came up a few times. CDR3 region: CASSSRTSGRINEQFF. Written as DNA, the CDR3 is TGTGCCAGCAGCTCTAGGACTAGCGGGAGGATCAATGAGCAGTTCTTC. The chain carries TRBV11-2 and TRBJ2-1; 14 nucleotides align to TRBD2. CDR1 is SGHAT and CDR2 is FQNNGV in the germline V gene. This CDR3 comprises 16 residues. J gave up 6 bases and V 4 bases, and 5 bases lay outside the gene matches.

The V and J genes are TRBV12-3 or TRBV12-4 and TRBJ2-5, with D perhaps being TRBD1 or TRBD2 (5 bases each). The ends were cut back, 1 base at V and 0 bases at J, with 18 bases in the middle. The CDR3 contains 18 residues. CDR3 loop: CASSLGGTENSYQETQYF. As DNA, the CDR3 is TGTGCCAGCAGTTTAGGAGGGACCGAAAATTCGTACCAAGAGACCCAGTACTTC.

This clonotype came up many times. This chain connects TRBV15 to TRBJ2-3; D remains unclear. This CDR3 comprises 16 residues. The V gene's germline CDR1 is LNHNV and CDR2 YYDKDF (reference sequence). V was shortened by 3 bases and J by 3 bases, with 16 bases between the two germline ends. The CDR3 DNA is TGTGCCACCAGCAGGAGCCGAGAGACGATTACAGATACGCAGTATTTT. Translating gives CATSRSRETITDTQYF.

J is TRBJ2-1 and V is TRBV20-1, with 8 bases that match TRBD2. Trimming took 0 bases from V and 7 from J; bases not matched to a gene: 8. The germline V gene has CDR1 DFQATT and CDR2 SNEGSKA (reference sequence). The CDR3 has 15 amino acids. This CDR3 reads CSARDLRGARNEQFF. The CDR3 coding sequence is TGCAGTGCTAGAGATTTGCGGGGGGCGCGGAATGAGCAGTTCTTC.

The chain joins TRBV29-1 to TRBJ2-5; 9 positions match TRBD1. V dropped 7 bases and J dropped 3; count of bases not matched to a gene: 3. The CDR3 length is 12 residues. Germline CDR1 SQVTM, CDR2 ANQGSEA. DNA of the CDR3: TGCAGCGGGGACAGGGTAGAAGAGACCCAGTACTTC. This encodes CSGDRVEETQYF.

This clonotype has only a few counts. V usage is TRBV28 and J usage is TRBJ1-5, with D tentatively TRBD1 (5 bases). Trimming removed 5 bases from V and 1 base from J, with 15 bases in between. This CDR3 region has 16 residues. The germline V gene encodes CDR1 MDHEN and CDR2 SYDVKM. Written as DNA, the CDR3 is TGTGCCAGCAGTGCGGGACTGACCCGAAGCAATCAGCCCCAGCATTTT. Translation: CASSAGLTRSNQPQHF.

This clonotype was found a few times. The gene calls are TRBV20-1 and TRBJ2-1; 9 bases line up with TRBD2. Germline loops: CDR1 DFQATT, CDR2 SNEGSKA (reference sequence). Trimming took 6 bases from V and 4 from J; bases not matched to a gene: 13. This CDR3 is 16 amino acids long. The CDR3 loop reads CSASGGSGSVYNEQFF. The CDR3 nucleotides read TGCAGTGCCTCTGGGGGTAGCGGGAGCGTGTACAATGAGCAGTTCTTC.

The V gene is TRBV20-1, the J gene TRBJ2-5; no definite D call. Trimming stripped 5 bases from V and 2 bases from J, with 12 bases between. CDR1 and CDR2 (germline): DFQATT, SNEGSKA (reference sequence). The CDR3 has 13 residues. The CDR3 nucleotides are TGCAGTGCTCCTCCCCGCGGTCAAGAGACCCAGTACTTC. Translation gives CSAPPRGQETQYF.

CDR3 DNA: TGCAAGGCAGGGGGATTAGGGAACACTGAAGCTTTCTTT. This codes for CKAGGLGNTEAFF. The V and J genes are TRBV20-1 and TRBJ1-1; 7 nucleotides match TRBD1. The CDR3 sequence is 13 residues long. From germline, CDR1 is DFQATT and CDR2 SNEGSKA (reference sequence).

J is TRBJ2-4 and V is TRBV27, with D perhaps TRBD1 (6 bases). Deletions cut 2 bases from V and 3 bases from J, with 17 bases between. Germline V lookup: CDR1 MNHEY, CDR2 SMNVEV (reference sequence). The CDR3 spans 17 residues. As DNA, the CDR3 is TGTGCCAGCAGTTTACTTGGGGGCGCCGGACGCAAAAACATTCAGTACTTC. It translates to CASSLLGGAGRKNIQYF.

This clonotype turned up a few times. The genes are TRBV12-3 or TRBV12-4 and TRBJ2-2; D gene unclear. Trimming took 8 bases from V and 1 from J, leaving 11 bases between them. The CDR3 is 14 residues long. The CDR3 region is CASGPGLNTGELFF. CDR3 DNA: TGTGCCAGCGGTCCCGGCCTGAACACCGGGGAGCTGTTTTTT.

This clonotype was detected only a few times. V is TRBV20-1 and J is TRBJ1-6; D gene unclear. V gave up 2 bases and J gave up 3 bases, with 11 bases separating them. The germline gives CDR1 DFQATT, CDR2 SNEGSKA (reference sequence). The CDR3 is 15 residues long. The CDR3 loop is CSARTPERYNSPLHF. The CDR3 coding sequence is TGCAGTGCTAGAACCCCCGAACGCTATAATTCACCCCTCCACTTT.

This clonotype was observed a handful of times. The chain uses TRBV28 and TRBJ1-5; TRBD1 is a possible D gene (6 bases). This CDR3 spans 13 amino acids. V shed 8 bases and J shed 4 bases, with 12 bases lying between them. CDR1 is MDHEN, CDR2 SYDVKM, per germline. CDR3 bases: TGTGCCAGCCGGGGGGCCCGAAATCAGCCCCAGCATTTT. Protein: CASRGARNQPQHF. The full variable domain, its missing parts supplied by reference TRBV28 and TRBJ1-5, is DVKVTQSSRYLVKRTGEKVFLECVQDMDHENMFWYRQDPGLGLRLIYFSYDVKMKEKGDIPEGYSVSREKKERFSLILESASTNQTSMYLCASRGARNQPQHFGDGTRLSIL.

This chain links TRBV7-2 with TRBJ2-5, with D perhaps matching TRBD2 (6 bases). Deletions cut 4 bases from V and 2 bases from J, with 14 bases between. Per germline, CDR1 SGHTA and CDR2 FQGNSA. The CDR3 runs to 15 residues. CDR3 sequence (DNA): TGTGCCAGCAGCTCCCGCGGGGCCCCACAAGAGACCCAGTACTTC. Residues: CASSSRGAPQETQYF.